These 7 T cell receptor beta chains were sequenced from one sample in a study of T cells in Graves' hyperthyroidism and ophthalmopathy. RNA transcripts served as the template for amplifying TCR beta CDR3 regions. Primed by the HTBI set, a first-round RT-PCR was run on the TCR CDR3. TCRdb reanalysed the multiplex PCR reads using MiXCR and keeps one entry per CDR3 protein. The data show about 600,000 distinct CDR3 sequences, 14% seen once. Sequenced: blood. The receptors were sampled from a woman aged 18-29 years with Graves' ophthalmopathy.

The chain links TRBV7-9 to TRBJ2-7; TRBD1 might be the D (6 bases). V lost 4 bases, J lost 3 bases, and 19 bases lay in between. The CDR3 is 16 amino acids. Germline V lookup: CDR1 SEHNR, CDR2 FQNEAQ (reference sequence). The CDR3 here is CASSSLGADSYYEQYF. CDR3 sequence (DNA): TGTGCCAGCAGCTCCCTGGGGGCGGACTCCTACTACGAGCAGTACTTC.

Worth noting for this clonotype: A much larger clone lies one base from this, so it may be a read error. The chain employs TRBV12-3 or TRBV12-4 and TRBJ1-5; D uncertain. This CDR3 region has 14 residues. CDR3 region: CASSFWGSNQSQHF. CDR3 in DNA: TGTGCCAGCAGTTTTTGGGGTTCGAATCAGTCCCAGCATTTT.

This clonotype showed up many times. V is TRBV20-1 and J is TRBJ1-1; D is uncertain. Germline loops: CDR1 DFQATT, CDR2 SNEGSKA (reference sequence). The CDR3 contains 13 residues. Trimming left V 6 bases short and J 1 base short, with 12 bases between. The CDR3 region has the DNA TGCAGTGCGCAGTCTTGGCAGAACACTGAAGCTTTCTTT. This gives the protein CSAQSWQNTEAFF.

Turning to this clonotype: Possible read error: a much larger clone is one base away. J is TRBJ2-4 and V is TRBV12-3 or TRBV12-4, with D unresolved. The CDR3 contains 12 residues. The V end was cut by 2 bases, the J end by 8 bases, with 7 bases between. CDR3 DNA sequence: TGTGCCAGCAGTTTACATCCGGACATTCAGTACTTC. Protein sequence: CASSLHPDIQYF.

V gene TRBV6-2 or TRBV6-3 combines with J gene TRBJ1-2; 8 bases fit TRBD1. The germline V gene has CDR1 MNHEY and CDR2 SVGEGT. V shed 2 bases, J shed 4 bases, and the junction held 12 bases outside the gene matches. There are 17 residues in the CDR3. The CDR3: CASSYHPIRGPGYGYTF. The CDR3 DNA follows: TGTGCCAGCAGTTACCACCCAATCAGGGGGCCCGGCTATGGCTACACCTTC.

This clonotype was detected ten times or more. The rearrangement joins TRBV12-3 or TRBV12-4 to TRBJ2-1; 12 bases match TRBD2. The CDR3 runs to 15 residues. With 3 bases clipped from V and 8 bases from J, the junction kept 5 bases outside the gene matches. As DNA, the CDR3 is TGTGCCAGCAGTTTTCCGACTAGCGGGAGAGATGAGCAGTTCTTC. It translates to CASSFPTSGRDEQFF.

This clonotype was detected many times. The CDR3 DNA follows: TGTGCCAGCAGCTTGCCCGGGGAGGTTGAAAAACTGTTTTTT. Residues: CASSLPGEVEKLFF. V and J are TRBV5-8 and TRBJ1-4; D is uncertain. The CDR3 has 14 amino acids. CDR1 SGHTS and CDR2 YDEGEE come from the germline V gene. V was trimmed by 1 base and J by 7 bases, leaving 11 bases between them.